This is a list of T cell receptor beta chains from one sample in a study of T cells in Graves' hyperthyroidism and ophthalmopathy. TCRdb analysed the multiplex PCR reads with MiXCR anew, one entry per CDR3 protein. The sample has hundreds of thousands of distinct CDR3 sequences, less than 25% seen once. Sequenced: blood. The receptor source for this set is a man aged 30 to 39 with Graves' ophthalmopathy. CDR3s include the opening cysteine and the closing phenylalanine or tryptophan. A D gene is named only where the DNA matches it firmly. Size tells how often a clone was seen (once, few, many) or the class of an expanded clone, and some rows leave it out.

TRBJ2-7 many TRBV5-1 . TGCGCCAGCAGCTTGAACGGACCCTCCTACGAGCAGTACTTC CASSLNGPSYEQYF
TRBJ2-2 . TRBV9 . TGTGCCAGCAGCGTGGGACGGTCGAACACCGGGGAGCTGTTTTTT CASSVGRSNTGELFF
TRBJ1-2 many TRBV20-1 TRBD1 TGCAGTGCTAGGACAGGGTCGGATGGCTACACCTTC CSARTGSDGYTF
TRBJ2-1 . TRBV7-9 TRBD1 TGTGCCAGCAGCTTAGCCCCCGGACAGGGGCCGTCCTACAATGGGCAGTTCTTC CASSLAPGQGPSYNGQFF
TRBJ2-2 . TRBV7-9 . TGTGCCAGCAGCTCACAGGACACCGGGGAGCTGTTTTTT CASSSQDTGELFF
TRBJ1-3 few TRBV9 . TGTGCCAGCAGCGTAGAGGACTTCTCTGGAAACACCATATATTTT CASSVEDFSGNTIYF
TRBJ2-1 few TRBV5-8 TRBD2 TGTGCCAGCAGCTTGGCTAGCGGGACCGGATATGAGCAGTTCTTC CASSLASGTGYEQFF
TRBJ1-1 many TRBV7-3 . TGTGCCAGCTCATCACAGGGTGGGACTGAAGCTTTCTTT CASSSQGGTEAFF
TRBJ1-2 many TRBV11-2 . TGTGCCAGCAGCTCCAGTGCTTCTAACTATGGCTACACCTTC CASSSSASNYGYTF
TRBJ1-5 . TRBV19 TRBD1 TGTGCCAGTAGTATAGCCTTACAGGGGAATCAGCCCCAGCATTTT CASSIALQGNQPQHF
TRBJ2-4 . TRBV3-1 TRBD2 TGTGCCAGCAGCGCGGGGGTTGGCATTCAGTACTTC CASSAGVGIQYF
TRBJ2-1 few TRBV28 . TGTGCCAGCAGTTTCATGGAGGAGAACAATGAGCAGTTCTTC CASSFMEENNEQFF
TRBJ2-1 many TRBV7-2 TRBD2 TGTGCCAGCAGCCCGCCGGGACTAGCGGGGGGGGGGCAGTTCTTC CASSPPGLAGGGQFF
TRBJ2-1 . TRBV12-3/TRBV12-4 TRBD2 TGTGCCAGCAGGGAGAGCGGGAGTTTATACAATGAGCAGTTCTTC CASRESGSLYNEQFF
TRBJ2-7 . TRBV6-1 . TGTGCCAGCAGCCCATCGACCCTCGGAGGGCCAGAAACCGAGCAGTACTTC CASSPSTLGGPETEQYF
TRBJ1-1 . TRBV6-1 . TGTGCCAGCAGTGAAGCGCACGAAGCTTTCTTT CASSEAHEAFF
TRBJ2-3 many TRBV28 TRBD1 TGTGCCAGCAGTTTATGGACCGGGACAGGGGCTTCAGGGGAGCAGTATTTT CASSLWTGTGASGEQYF
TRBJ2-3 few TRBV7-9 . TGTGCCAGCGGCTTACTAGCTGGTACGCAGTATTTT CASGLLAGTQYF
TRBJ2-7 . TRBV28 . TGTGCCAGCGGTTTGGGGTACGAGCAGTACTTC CASGLGYEQYF
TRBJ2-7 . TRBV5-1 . TGCGCCAGCAGCTCTCGTCCCACAGGGCCAGGATCATTGGCCTACGAGCAGTACTTC CASSSRPTGPGSLAYEQYF
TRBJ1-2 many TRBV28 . TGTGCCAGCAGTACCTTCGGGGGGGTACCTTTGGGCTACACCTTC CASSTFGGVPLGYTF
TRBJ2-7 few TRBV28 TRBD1 TGTGCCAGCAACAGACAGGGGTCCTACGAGCAGTACTTC CASNRQGSYEQYF
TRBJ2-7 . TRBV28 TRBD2 TGTGCCAGCAGTTCCGGGACTAGCGGGAGGCGATACGAGCAGTACTTC CASSSGTSGRRYEQYF
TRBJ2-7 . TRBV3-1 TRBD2 TGTGCCAGCAGCCAAGATGGGAGGGCAACCTACGAGCAGTACTTC CASSQDGRATYEQYF
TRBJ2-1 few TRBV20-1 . TGCAGTGCTAGTAAGGGAGTAGGTATTTACAATGAGCAGTTCTTC CSASKGVGIYNEQFF
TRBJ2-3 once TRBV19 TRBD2 TGTGCCAGTACCTTGGGACTAGCGGGAGTTGGAGATACGCAGTATTTT CASTLGLAGVGDTQYF
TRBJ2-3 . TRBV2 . TGTGCCAGAAGTCCGGGAGAGCCCTCCCCCCCAGATACGCAGTATTTT CARSPGEPSPPDTQYF
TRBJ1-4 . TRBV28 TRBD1 TGTGCCAGCAGTTTGGGACAGGGTCGGTGGGAAAAACTGTTTTTT CASSLGQGRWEKLFF
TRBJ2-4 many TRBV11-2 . TGTGCCAGCAGCCCGTACAAGGAAGCCAAAAACATTCAGTACTTC CASSPYKEAKNIQYF
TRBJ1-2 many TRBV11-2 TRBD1 TGTGCCAGCGGATCTTCGACAGGGTACGGCTACACCTTC CASGSSTGYGYTF
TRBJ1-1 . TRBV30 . TGTGCCTGGAGTGTACCGCCGAGAAACACTGAAGCTTTCTTT CAWSVPPRNTEAFF
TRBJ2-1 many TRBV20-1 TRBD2 TGCAGTGCTAGAGATACTACAACTAGCGGGAATTACAATGAGCAGTTCTTC CSARDTTTSGNYNEQFF
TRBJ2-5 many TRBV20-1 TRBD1 TGCAGTGCTAGGGCCGGGACAGGGGGGTTCCAAGAGACCCAGTACTTC CSARAGTGGFQETQYF
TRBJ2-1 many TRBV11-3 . TGTGCCAGCAGCTTCGGGGGTACTGGCAATGAGCAGTTCTTC CASSFGGTGNEQFF
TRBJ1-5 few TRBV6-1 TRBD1 TGTGCCAGCAGTAGTGACAGGGCGGGCTTTCATAGCAATCAGCCCCAGCATTTT CASSSDRAGFHSNQPQHF
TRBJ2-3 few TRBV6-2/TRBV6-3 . TGTGCCAGCAGTTACTCGAGTTATCGGTCGACAGATACGCAGTATTTT CASSYSSYRSTDTQYF